What follows are 26 T cell receptor beta chains derived from one specimen sequenced in a study of shared clonotypes between healthy human individuals. CD45RO negativity and positive selection for CCR7 defined naive CD8 cells, a population that excluded terminally differentiated effector memory CD45RA+ cells. TCRdb keeps only in-frame clones here, not all; method: immunoSEQ multiplex PCR. The sample shows 2 million or so clones, about 94% of them seen only once. The sample comprised naive CD8+ T cells sorted from blood. These receptors all come from a man younger than 35 in good health.

The chain uses TRBV6-6 and TRBJ2-3; TRBD1 aligns across 7 bases. CDR1 MNHNY and CDR2 SVGAGI come from the germline V gene (reference sequence). The CDR3 spans 16 residues. Trimming removed 5 bases from V and 2 bases from J; junction bases left unmatched: 10. CDR3 loop: CASSPRDSEDTDTQYF. Written as DNA, the CDR3 is TGTGCCAGCAGTCCCAGGGACAGCGAAGACACAGATACGCAGTATTTT.

In nucleotides, the CDR3 is TGCGCCAGCAGCCAGACGGAGACAGGGGGCGCCGGGAACTATGGCTACACCTTC. Its protein is CASSQTETGGAGNYGYTF. This sequence joins TRBV4-1 and TRBJ1-2; 10 bases fit TRBD1. The CDR3 has 18 residues. CDR1 is MGHRA and CDR2 is YSYEKL in the germline V gene. Losses at the gene ends were 3 bases for V and 2 bases for J; bases not matched to a gene: 12.

The chain links TRBV4-1 to TRBJ2-1; 8 bases are shared with TRBD2. CDR1 is MGHRA, CDR2 YSYEKL, per germline. The V and J ends lost 0 bases and 7 bases, in that order; junction bases with no gene match: 11. This CDR3 is built from 17 residues. The CDR3 sequence is CASSQDLGPSGRNEQFF. Here the CDR3 DNA reads TGCGCCAGCAGCCAAGATCTGGGGCCTAGCGGGCGGAATGAGCAGTTCTTC.

As for this clone: The sample has other DNA sequences that encode this CDR3 too. V and J are TRBV19 and TRBJ1-1; D gene ambiguous. The germline CDR1 and CDR2 sequences are LNHDA and SQIVND (reference sequence). The CDR3 loop spans 12 amino acids. V was shortened by 4 bases and J by 0 bases, with 3 bases between the two germline ends. This CDR3 is CASSTLNTEAFF. The DNA for the CDR3 is TGTGCCAGTAGTACTTTGAACACTGAAGCTTTCTTT.

The chain uses TRBV4-1 and TRBJ2-5; perhaps D is TRBD1 or TRBD2 (5 bases each). Trimming cost V 3 bases and J 2 bases, with 16 bases left between them. The CDR3 has 16 amino acids. Germline V lookup: CDR1 MGHRA, CDR2 YSYEKL. The DNA of the CDR3 is TGCGCCAGCAGCCAGGAGGCCGGGACCCAGCAAGAGACCCAGTACTTC. It yields the protein CASSQEAGTQQETQYF.

With regard to this clone: The same CDR3 also results from other DNA sequences found in this sample. The V call is TRBV28, the J call TRBJ2-7; D is ambiguous. The V end was cut by 2 bases, the J end by 0 bases, with 8 bases between. The CDR3 is 14 residues long. Germline CDR1 MDHEN, CDR2 SYDVKM. CDR3: CASSLTGNSYEQYF. Written as DNA, the CDR3 is TGTGCCAGCAGTTTAACCGGAAACTCCTACGAGCAGTACTTC.

The chain employs TRBV5-1 and TRBJ2-7, with 7 bases matching TRBD1. There are 14 residues in the CDR3. V gave up 2 bases and J gave up 4 bases; unmatched junction bases: 6. Looked up from germline, CDR1 is SGHRS and CDR2 is YFSETQ. In nucleotides, the CDR3 is TGCGCCAGCAGCTTCTGGACAGGAGAGTACGAGCAGTACTTC. Its protein product is CASSFWTGEYEQYF.

The V call is TRBV5-1, the J call TRBJ1-6, with D hard to call. Trimming shortened V by 0 bases and J by 8 bases, and 12 bases separated the two germline ends. The CDR3 length is 15 residues. The germline V gene encodes CDR1 SGHRS and CDR2 YFSETQ. The DNA of the CDR3 is TGCGCCAGCAGCTTGGTTCCTCGAACCGATTCACCCCTCCACTTT. Translating it yields CASSLVPRTDSPLHF. Looking up the rest from reference TRBV5-1 and TRBJ1-6 gives the full variable domain: KAGVTQTPRYLIKTRGQQVTLSCSPISGHRSVSWYQQTPGQGLQFLFEYFSETQRNKGNFPGRFSGRQFSNSRSEMNVSTLELGDSALYLCASSLVPRTDSPLHFGNGTRLTVT.

J is TRBJ2-2 and V is TRBV5-4, with 7 bases that match TRBD1. CDR3 size: 15 residues. V trimming: 2 bases; J trimming: 3 bases; junction bases outside the gene matches: 4. Germline values: CDR1 SGHNT, CDR2 YYREEE (reference sequence). CDR3 region: CASSLGQGDTGELFF. DNA of the CDR3: TGTGCCAGCAGCTTAGGGCAGGGGGACACCGGGGAGCTGTTTTTT.

The chain joins TRBV7-9 to TRBJ2-3; 7 bases match TRBD2. CDR3 length equals 14 residues. The V segment lost 6 bases and the J segment 2 bases; nucleotides outside the gene matches: 5. Germline CDR1 and CDR2: SEHNR and FQNEAQ (reference sequence). The CDR3 loop is CASSWDYNTDTQYF. CDR3 nucleotide sequence: TGTGCCAGCAGTTGGGACTACAACACAGATACGCAGTATTTT.

The chain carries TRBV18 and TRBJ2-7; 7 nucleotides align to TRBD2. The trim removed 4 bases at V and 3 bases at J, leaving 6 bases unmatched. Germline values: CDR1 KGHSH, CDR2 LQKENI. This CDR3 has 14 residues. The CDR3, as DNA: TGTGCCAGCTCACTCGGGGCGGGAGTCTACGAGCAGTACTTC. Protein: CASSLGAGVYEQYF.

V is TRBV19 and J is TRBJ1-6, with D possibly matching TRBD1 (5 bases). The CDR3 sequence is 15 residues long. V shed 7 bases and J shed 4 bases, with 14 bases lying between them. In germline, CDR1 is LNHDA, CDR2 SQIVND (reference sequence). CDR3 bases: TGTGCCAGTATGTCTTCGGACATTTATAATTCACCCCTCCACTTT. Protein: CASMSSDIYNSPLHF.

The chain has TRBV27 and TRBJ2-5, with no clear D. Trimming shortened V by 5 bases and J by 6 bases, and 19 bases separated the two germline ends. CDR1 is MNHEY, CDR2 SMNVEV, per germline (reference sequence). This CDR3 has 15 amino acids. The chain's CDR3 is CASSPIPPVGKTQYF. Here the CDR3 DNA reads TGTGCCAGCAGTCCCATACCCCCCGTGGGGAAGACCCAGTACTTC.

V and J are TRBV2 and TRBJ2-7; D unresolved. The CDR3 has 14 residues. Trimming left V 7 bases short and J 2 bases short, with 15 bases between. Germline loops: CDR1 SNHLY, CDR2 FYNNEI. CDR3 sequence reads: CASTPGYAPYEQYF. The CDR3 DNA follows: TGTGCCAGCACCCCTGGCTACGCACCCTACGAGCAGTACTTC.

A word on this clone: This specimen includes other DNA sequences encoding the same CDR3. The V call is TRBV27, the J call TRBJ2-7; D not certain. The V gene's germline CDR1 is MNHEY and CDR2 SMNVEV (reference sequence). Deletions cut 0 bases from V and 6 bases from J, with 9 bases between. The CDR3 totals 13 residues. The CDR3 sequence is CASSLSGFREQYF. CDR3 nucleotides: TGTGCCAGCAGTTTATCGGGGTTTCGCGAGCAGTACTTC.

This chain joins TRBV27 and TRBJ1-1; no clear D gene. Trimming pared 5 bases from V and 5 bases from J, leaving 18 bases between. This CDR3 comprises 15 residues. The germline gives CDR1 MNHEY, CDR2 SMNVEV (reference sequence). As DNA, the CDR3 is TGTGCCAGCAGTCCCCTAACTCCTTACGGTACTGAAGCTTTCTTT. This codes for CASSPLTPYGTEAFF.

The J gene is TRBJ1-1, the V gene TRBV27, with 7 bases that match TRBD1. The trim removed 5 bases at V and 5 bases at J, leaving 8 bases unmatched. CDR3 length: 14 amino acids. CDR1 and CDR2 from the germline V gene are MNHEY and SMNVEV (reference sequence). The DNA for the CDR3 is TGTGCCAGCAGTGCCCACAGGGGAAGTACTGAAGCTTTCTTT. Translated, it gives CASSAHRGSTEAFF.

This sequence joins TRBV7-8 and TRBJ2-7; D unclear. The germline V gene has CDR1 SGHVS and CDR2 FQNEAQ. Deletions cut 4 bases from V and 1 base from J, with 17 bases between. The CDR3 extends over 16 amino acids. CDR3 residues: CASSSPRNFTSYEQYF. The CDR3, as DNA: TGTGCCAGCAGCTCCCCCCGGAATTTTACATCCTACGAGCAGTACTTC.

The chain combines TRBV10-3 with TRBJ2-1, with unresolved D. The V end lost 0 bases, the J end lost 10 bases, and 10 bases lay between the germline ends. From germline, CDR1 is ENHRY and CDR2 SYGVKD. This CDR3 comprises 13 residues. The CDR3 sequence: CAISESVAGEQFF. For the CDR3, the DNA is TGTGCCATCAGTGAGTCAGTGGCAGGAGAGCAGTTCTTC.

The J gene is TRBJ2-7, the V gene TRBV5-1; tentatively, D is TRBD1 (6 bases). V gave up 4 bases and J gave up 3 bases, with 14 bases separating them. The CDR3 has 14 residues. Per germline, CDR1 SGHRS and CDR2 YFSETQ. The CDR3: CASSLTGLGYEQYF. The CDR3 coding sequence is TGCGCCAGCAGCCTAACAGGGTTGGGCTACGAGCAGTACTTC.

The rearrangement uses TRBV27 and TRBJ2-7; weak D call: TRBD2 (5 bases). The V end was cut by 5 bases, the J end by 6 bases, with 11 bases between. Germline V gene data show CDR1 as MNHEY and CDR2 as SMNVEV (reference sequence). The CDR3 totals 12 residues. CDR3 sequence reads: CASSDRGSEQYF. CDR3 DNA sequence: TGTGCCAGCAGTGACCGGGGAAGCGAGCAGTACTTC.

This chain uses TRBV27 with TRBJ2-1; D gene uncertain. Trimming removed 5 bases at V and 2 bases at J, with 13 bases between. The germline gives CDR1 MNHEY, CDR2 SMNVEV (reference sequence). This CDR3 has 15 residues. The CDR3 loop reads CASSPLTGPYNEQFF. CDR3 bases: TGTGCCAGCAGTCCCCTCACCGGGCCCTACAATGAGCAGTTCTTC.

V usage is TRBV15 and J usage is TRBJ1-1; D is uncertain. Trimming pared 3 bases from V and 6 bases from J, leaving 17 bases between. Germline assignment: CDR1 LNHNV and CDR2 YYDKDF (reference sequence). This CDR3 is 15 amino acids long. The CDR3 nucleotides read TGTGCCACCAGCAGGTACCAGGAGGGAGAAGCTGAAGCTTTCTTT. This codes for CATSRYQEGEAEAFF.

The CDR3 sequence is CASSLEVGQGHEKLFF. CDR3 nucleotides: TGTGCCAGCAGCTTAGAGGTTGGACAGGGACATGAAAAACTGTTTTTT. The chain is built from TRBV7-6 and TRBJ1-4; 8 nucleotides line up with TRBD1. The CDR3 runs 16 residues. V shed 1 base and J 6 bases; nucleotides not matched to a gene: 7. Germline-derived CDR1 and CDR2 are SGHVS and FNYEAQ. Full variable domain (missing parts from reference TRBV7-6 and TRBJ1-4): GAGVSQSPRYKVTKRGQDVALRCDPISGHVSLYWYRQALGQGPEFLTYFNYEAQQDKSGLPNDRFSAERPEGSISTLTIQRTEQRDSAMYRCASSLEVGQGHEKLFFGSGTQLSVL.

This clone was seen a single time. The chain recombines TRBV18 with TRBJ2-7, with 12 bases fitting TRBD1. The CDR3 runs to 15 residues. The V gene end was trimmed by 3 bases and the J gene end by 2 bases; junction bases not matched to a gene: 2. The germline gives CDR1 KGHSH, CDR2 LQKENI. DNA of the CDR3: TGTGCCAGCTCACCGGGACAGGGGGCACCCTACGAGCAGTACTTC. Protein: CASSPGQGAPYEQYF.

The chain is built from TRBV27 and TRBJ2-2; unclear D gene. The V gene's germline CDR1 is MNHEY and CDR2 SMNVEV (reference sequence). This CDR3 spans 14 amino acids. Trimming removed 6 bases at V and 3 bases at J, with 11 bases between. The CDR3 DNA follows: TGTGCCAGCAGGGTCGCCGGGCACACCGGGGAGCTGTTTTTT. This encodes CASRVAGHTGELFF.